Below, 10 T cell receptor beta chains from the same sample are listed, as sequenced in a study of blood T cells in healthy people across ages. Then a second PCR, running about 7 to 11 cycles, was carried out with a sample-barcoded 5' primer and a J-beta primer mix. One entry per CDR3 protein, called by TCRdb with MiXCR from the 5' RACE reads. Here the sample spans about 900,000 distinct CDR3 sequences, 60% to 80% being singletons. Sequenced sample: blood. Receptor source: a man younger than 40 in good health.

This clonotype has more than one count but fewer than ten. The chain couples TRBV4-3 to TRBJ2-7; tentative D call: TRBD2 (6 bases). The CDR3 totals 15 residues. Germline V CDR1 and CDR2: LGHNA, YSLEER. V was shortened by 2 bases and J by 3 bases, with 14 bases between the two germline ends. The CDR3 DNA reads TGCGCCAGCAGCCAAACGACTAGGTTGGACTACGAGCAGTACTTC. Translating gives CASSQTTRLDYEQYF.

The chain has TRBV4-3 and TRBJ2-3, with D unclear. Germline-derived CDR1 and CDR2 are LGHNA and YSLEER. Trimming stripped 0 bases from V and 10 bases from J, with 8 bases between. This CDR3 region has 12 residues. The CDR3 spells CASSQEGRSQYF. The DNA for the CDR3 is TGCGCCAGCAGCCAAGAGGGCAGGTCGCAGTATTTT.

The sample holds a few counts of this clonotype. The chain joins TRBV20-1 to TRBJ1-1, with a tentative D call TRBD1 (6 bases). With 0 bases removed from V and 5 bases from J, the gap between germline ends came to 7 bases. The CDR3 covers 12 residues. The germline gives CDR1 DFQATT, CDR2 SNEGSKA (reference sequence). The DNA for the CDR3 is TGCAGTGCTAGAGAGGGGGCGACTGAAGCTTTCTTT. It translates to CSAREGATEAFF.

V gene TRBV9 combines with J gene TRBJ1-6; 7 nucleotides align to TRBD1. The CDR3 runs 19 residues. Looked up from germline, CDR1 is SGDLS and CDR2 is YYNGEE. Unmatched junction bases numbered 9, after V lost 0 bases and J lost 0 bases. In nucleotides, the CDR3 is TGTGCCAGCAGCGTAGAGGAGGAAGGGGGCAGCTCCTATAATTCACCCCTCCACTTT. Translated, it gives CASSVEEEGGSSYNSPLHF.

This chain links TRBV20-1 with TRBJ1-1; 7 nucleotides line up with TRBD1. Germline CDR1 DFQATT, CDR2 SNEGSKA (reference sequence). V trimming: 3 bases; J trimming: 8 bases; junction bases outside the gene matches: 6. This CDR3 contains 12 residues. CDR3 bases: TGCAGTGCTAGTGACAGGGTTTTCGAAGCTTTCTTT. Protein: CSASDRVFEAFF.

The sample holds a few counts of this clonotype. This chain uses TRBV28 with TRBJ2-5; D is uncertain. The CDR3 covers 14 residues. Germline V gene lookup returns CDR1 MDHEN and CDR2 SYDVKM. The V end lost 3 bases, the J end lost 3 bases, and 11 bases lay between the germline ends. In DNA, the CDR3 is TGTGCCAGCAGTTTTTTTACAGCAAAAGAGACCCAGTACTTC. Encoded protein: CASSFFTAKETQYF.

This clonotype turned up a few times. The chain uses TRBV5-5 and TRBJ1-2; D is uncertain. The germline CDR1 and CDR2 sequences are SGHKS and YYEKEE (reference sequence). Trimming took off 2 bases at V and 4 bases at J, with 9 bases between the two ends. CDR3 length: 13 amino acids. The DNA for the CDR3 is TGTGCCAGCAGCTTCTGGGAAACCTATGGCTACACCTTC. As protein: CASSFWETYGYTF.

The genes are TRBV12-3 or TRBV12-4 and TRBJ2-1, with D possibly TRBD1 on 6 matching bases. The CDR3 is 14 residues long. V was trimmed by 6 bases and J by 10 bases, leaving 19 bases between them. The CDR3, as DNA: TGTGCCAGCAGACGCGCCCCGGACAGCGAAGAGCAGTTCTTC. Translating it yields CASRRAPDSEEQFF.

The CDR3 protein is CASSFSRWGEKLFF. The CDR3 DNA reads as TGTGCCAGCAGTTTTTCCCGTTGGGGAGAGAAACTGTTTTTT. This chain links TRBV28 with TRBJ1-4; D unresolved. Germline V gene data show CDR1 as MDHEN and CDR2 as SYDVKM. V gave up 3 bases and J gave up 11 bases, with 16 bases separating them. The CDR3 loop spans 14 amino acids.

This rearrangement joins TRBV9 to TRBJ2-3; D is ambiguous. Germline lookup yields CDR1 SGDLS and CDR2 YYNGEE. CDR3 length: 15 amino acids. Trimming took off 0 bases at V and 3 bases at J, with 11 bases between the two ends. The CDR3, as DNA: TGTGCCAGCAGCGTAGATGGGTTCCGTACAGATACGCAGTATTTT. Translation: CASSVDGFRTDTQYF.